A single sample is the source of the 22 T cell receptor beta chains below, sequenced in a study of prognosis after radiotherapy for stage I lung cancer. Amplicons of TCR beta CDR3 were generated from genomic DNA by two-round multiplex PCR. First-round PCR, the initial amplification, used primers specific to each TRBV and TRBJ gene. MiXCR, applied by TCRdb to the multiplex PCR reads, yields one record per CDR3 protein. Found here are about 26,000 distinct CDR3 sequences, around 32% of them singletons; the top ten hold roughly a third. The specimen was PBMCs, collected before or after stereotactic body radiation therapy (not recorded which). All receptors derive from a donor aged 50 or older with non-small cell lung cancer.

This clonotype was seen ten or more times. The V and J genes are TRBV3-1 and TRBJ2-7; 8 bases agree with TRBD2. The CDR3 consists of 15 residues. Unmatched junction bases numbered 5, after V lost 1 base and J lost 3 bases. CDR1 and CDR2 from the germline V gene are LGHDT and YNNKEL (reference sequence). The DNA of the CDR3 is TGTGCCAGCAGCCAAGGGGCGGGAGGAGGCTACGAGCAGTACTTC. Its translation: CASSQGAGGGYEQYF.

This clonotype has at least ten counts. The gene calls are TRBV12-3 or TRBV12-4 and TRBJ2-1; no reliable D call. This CDR3 region has 14 residues. Trimming took 3 bases from V and 4 from J, leaving 10 bases between them. The CDR3 spells CASSFNLPYNEQFF. As DNA, the CDR3 is TGTGCCAGCAGTTTTAATCTCCCTTACAATGAGCAGTTCTTC.

A note on this clonotype: The likely explanation is a read error, given a far larger clone one base away. The CDR3 loop is CASSECIQNTGELFF. The CDR3 nucleotides read TGTGCCAGCAGTGAATGTATTCAAAACACCGGGGAGCTGTTTTTT. The chain combines TRBV6-2 or TRBV6-3 with TRBJ2-2; no clear D gene. V was trimmed by 5 bases and J by 2 bases, leaving 12 bases between them. The length of the CDR3 is 15 residues. CDR1 and CDR2 (germline): MNHEY, SVGEGT.

This clonotype was counted ten times or more. This chain uses TRBV4-1 with TRBJ2-7, with 7 bases fitting TRBD2. The germline V gene has CDR1 MGHRA and CDR2 YSYEKL. The junction had 8 bases not matched to a gene; V was cut back by 0 bases and J by 6 bases. CDR3 length: 15 residues. The CDR3 nucleotides are TGCGCCAGCAGCCAAGATCTCGGGAGGATCCGCGAGCAGTACTTC. Protein product: CASSQDLGRIREQYF.

This clonotype appeared many times. The chain links TRBV11-2 to TRBJ1-1, with a possible D match to TRBD1 (5 bases). The CDR3 is 13 amino acids. From germline, CDR1 is SGHAT and CDR2 FQNNGV. V was pared by 2 bases and J by 6 bases, with 10 bases between. The CDR3, as DNA: TGTGCCAGCAGCTTACAGGGTAAGGCTGAAGCTTTCTTT. Its translation: CASSLQGKAEAFF.

About this clonotype: A clone one base away is much larger, so this may be a read error. The chain recombines TRBV9 with TRBJ1-4; 9 bases match TRBD1. The length of the CDR3 is 15 residues. Germline V gene lookup returns CDR1 SGDLS and CDR2 YYNGEE. V gave up 6 bases and J gave up 8 bases; unmatched junction bases: 11. CDR3 loop: CASILRGQGGEKLFF. Written as DNA, the CDR3 is TGTGCCAGCATCCTTAGGGGACAGGGTGGAGAAAAACTGTTTTTT.

This clonotype has ten or more counts. The V call is TRBV12-3 or TRBV12-4, the J call TRBJ1-2, with TRBD1 identical over 12 bases. This CDR3 spans 16 amino acids. Trimming took 7 bases from V and 3 from J; bases not matched to a gene: 9. The CDR3 bases are TGTGCCAGCACCATCCCGGGACAGGGGGCTGACTATGGCTACACCTTC. Its translation: CASTIPGQGADYGYTF.

This clonotype has a single count. The genes are TRBV28 and TRBJ1-5; D is possibly TRBD1 (5 bases). The CDR3 consists of 15 residues. V was pared by 6 bases and J by 0 bases, with 12 bases between. Germline V gene lookup returns CDR1 MDHEN and CDR2 SYDVKM. CDR3 sequence (DNA): TGTGCCAGCAGGTCCGGGACGGCTAGCAATCAGCCCCAGCATTTT. Its translation: CASRSGTASNQPQHF.

Points on this clonotype: A read error is the likely source, as a far larger clone sits one nucleotide away. The genes are TRBV2 and TRBJ2-7, with a weak D call TRBD2 (5 bases). Germline V gene data show CDR1 as SNHLY and CDR2 as FYNNEI. The CDR3 has 14 amino acids. Trimming took off 0 bases at V and 7 bases at J, with 13 bases between the two ends. CDR3 nucleotide sequence: TGTGCCAGCAGTGAAGCGGGAGTAATCAATGAGCAGTACTTC. Translated, it gives CASSEAGVINEQYF.

This clonotype has ten or more counts. The V gene is TRBV3-1, the J gene TRBJ1-2, with D tentatively TRBD1 (6 bases). CDR3 length equals 14 residues. Trimming cost V 2 bases and J 3 bases, with 10 bases left between them. CDR1 and CDR2 (germline): LGHDT, YNNKEL (reference sequence). The CDR3 spells CASSQRAGDYGYTF. The CDR3, as DNA: TGTGCCAGCAGCCAACGGGCAGGGGACTATGGCTACACCTTC. Filled out from reference TRBV3-1 and TRBJ1-2, the complete variable domain reads DTAVSQTPKYLVTQMGNDKSIKCEQNLGHDTMYWYKQDSKKFLKIMFSYNNKELIINETVPNRFSPKSPDKAHLNLHINSLELGDSAVYFCASSQRAGDYGYTFGSGTRLTVV.

This clonotype was seen a handful of times. V usage is TRBV19 and J usage is TRBJ1-1, with 10 bases fitting TRBD1. V lost 6 bases and J lost 7; bases outside the gene matches: 8. Germline V gene data show CDR1 as LNHDA and CDR2 as SQIVND (reference sequence). The length of the CDR3 is 14 residues. This chain's CDR3 is CASSQGQGLGEAFF. CDR3 bases: TGTGCCAGTAGCCAGGGACAGGGGTTAGGTGAAGCTTTCTTT.

At least ten counts were recorded for this clonotype. The chain joins TRBV19 to TRBJ2-7, with TRBD1 as a possible D gene (5 bases). The germline CDR1 and CDR2 sequences are LNHDA and SQIVND (reference sequence). The germline V and J ends were trimmed by 4 bases and 0 bases, with 10 bases remaining between them. The CDR3 covers 14 residues. CDR3 coding DNA: TGTGCCAGTAGTAAAGACAGAAACTCCTACGAGCAGTACTTC. Amino acid sequence: CASSKDRNSYEQYF. The variable domain in full, completed from reference TRBV19 and TRBJ2-7, reads DGGITQSPKYLFRKEGQNVTLSCEQNLNHDAMYWYRQDPGQGLRLIYYSQIVNDFQKGDIAEGYSVSREKKESFPLTVTSAQKNPTAFYLCASSKDRNSYEQYFGPGTRLTVT.

This chain uses TRBV2 with TRBJ2-1; D not resolved. V gave up 6 bases and J gave up 2 bases, with 11 bases separating them. Germline CDR1 and CDR2: SNHLY and FYNNEI. This CDR3 has 14 amino acids. The CDR3 region has the DNA TGTGCCAGCAGGGCGGCTTCTGCCTACAATGAGCAGTTCTTC. As protein: CASRAASAYNEQFF.

This clonotype was picked up one time. This clone may be a read error of a much larger clone one base away. The rearrangement joins TRBV6-1 to TRBJ2-1; 7 nucleotides agree with TRBD1. J gave up 9 bases and V 6 bases, and 11 bases lay outside the gene matches. CDR1 and CDR2 (germline): MNHNS, SASEGT. This CDR3 has 14 residues. CDR3 sequence (DNA): TGTGCCAGCAGCCCCGTGACAGGGTCGGTTGAGCAGTTCTTC. This gives the protein CASSPVTGSVEQFF.

This clonotype has a count of ten or more. The genes are TRBV11-2 and TRBJ2-7; D is uncertain. V was clipped by 8 bases and J by 2 bases, with 13 bases between them. The germline V gene encodes CDR1 SGHAT and CDR2 FQNNGV. CDR3 length equals 13 residues. CDR3 nucleotide sequence: TGTGCCAGCTCTCATTGGGCTACCTACGAGCAGTACTTC. It codes for CASSHWATYEQYF.

On this clonotype: This may be a read error, as it is one base from a much larger clone. This chain connects TRBV27 to TRBJ2-5; the D is unclear. Germline V gene data show CDR1 as MNHEY and CDR2 as SMNVEV (reference sequence). V dropped 3 bases and J dropped 10 bases, with 18 bases sitting between them. The CDR3 length is 14 residues. CDR3 residues: CASSFSSGDGNQYF. DNA for the CDR3: TGTGCCAGCAGTTTTAGCTCCGGAGATGGGAACCAGTACTTC.

The CDR3 DNA is TGTGCCAGCAGTGCTCCTAGCGGGGGACCAGATACGCAGTATTTT. This encodes CASSAPSGGPDTQYF. V is TRBV2 and J is TRBJ2-3; 10 bases align to TRBD2. Germline CDR1 reads SNHLY; CDR2 reads FYNNEI. V trimming: 4 bases; J trimming: 4 bases; junction bases outside the gene matches: 5. The CDR3 extends over 15 amino acids.

This clonotype was seen at least ten times. The genes are TRBV15 and TRBJ2-3; D unresolved. CDR3 length equals 15 residues. V was pared by 3 bases and J by 4 bases, with 14 bases between. The germline gives CDR1 LNHNV, CDR2 YYDKDF (reference sequence). The CDR3 DNA reads as TGTGCCACCAGCAGCGACCCCAAGAGGCCAGATACGCAGTATTTT. Its protein product is CATSSDPKRPDTQYF.

Remarks on this clonotype: A much bigger clone sits one base away, suggesting this may be a read error. The chain links TRBV6-1 to TRBJ1-2; unclear D gene. V was pared by 1 base and J by 4 bases, with 7 bases between. Germline V lookup: CDR1 MNHNS, CDR2 SASEGT. This CDR3 is built from 13 residues. Written as DNA, the CDR3 is TGTGCCAGCAGTGAAGGGGTGTTCTATGGCTACACCTTC. Amino acids: CASSEGVFYGYTF.

This clonotype was seen repeatedly, ten times or more. The rearrangement uses TRBV28 and TRBJ1-6; D possibly corresponds to TRBD1 (6 bases). The V end lost 10 bases, the J end lost 7 bases, and 20 bases lay between the germline ends. Germline lookup yields CDR1 MDHEN and CDR2 SYDVKM. CDR3 size: 15 residues. The CDR3 sequence: CATGANRVGNSPLHF. The CDR3 nucleotides are TGTGCCACGGGGGCTAACAGGGTGGGCAATTCACCCCTCCACTTT. Combining the CDR3 with reference TRBV28 and TRBJ1-6 gives the whole variable domain DVKVTQSSRYLVKRTGEKVFLECVQDMDHENMFWYRQDPGLGLRLIYFSYDVKMKEKGDIPEGYSVSREKKERFSLILESASTNQTSMYLCATGANRVGNSPLHFGNGTRLTVT.

As to this clonotype: A much larger clonotype is one base distant, so this may be a read error. The genes are TRBV5-5 and TRBJ2-7, with 8 nucleotides matching TRBD1. J was trimmed by 7 bases and V by 5 bases; bases with no gene match: 8. The germline CDR1 and CDR2 sequences are SGHKS and YYEKEE (reference sequence). The CDR3 is made up of 13 amino acids. CDR3 sequence reads: CASRQQGDGEQYF. CDR3 in DNA: TGTGCCAGCAGACAACAGGGGGATGGGGAGCAGTACTTC.

Comment on this clonotype: Since a much larger clone is just one base distant, this may be a read error. The chain recombines TRBV7-9 with TRBJ2-5, with TRBD1 identical over 11 bases. J lost 8 bases, V lost 6 bases, and 8 bases had no gene match. This CDR3 is 14 amino acids long. Germline assignment: CDR1 SEHNR and CDR2 FQNEAQ (reference sequence). The CDR3 loop reads CASRLDRGRDTQYF. In nucleotides, the CDR3 is TGTGCCAGCAGGCTGGACAGGGGGCGGGATACCCAGTACTTC.